The next 18 T cell receptor beta chains were all read from a single sample in a study of blood T cell repertoires in COVID-19. Clones were sequenced by immunoSEQ multiplex PCR, and TCRdb holds only the in-frame ones, with some missing. Among about 310,000 clones listed, 87% were seen once. The sequencing input was peripheral blood. These receptors were collected from a young man with active or convalescent COVID-19.

The chain recombines TRBV5-1 with TRBJ2-6; a weak D match, TRBD1 (5 bases). The CDR3 length is 15 residues. Trimming removed 3 bases at V and 2 bases at J, with 9 bases between. Germline V gives CDR1 SGHRS, CDR2 YFSETQ. Here the CDR3 reads CASSYGATGANVLTF. DNA of the CDR3: TGCGCCAGCAGCTATGGGGCGACTGGGGCCAACGTCCTGACTTTC.

The chain uses TRBV6-2 or TRBV6-3 and TRBJ1-5, with a tentative D call TRBD1 (5 bases). Germline-derived CDR1 and CDR2 are MNHEY and SVGEGT. The CDR3 runs 16 residues. V lost 4 bases to trimming and J lost 5 bases, with 18 bases between them. CDR3 amino acids: CASSSSDRSRDQPQHF. DNA for the CDR3: TGTGCCAGCAGTTCCTCCGACAGATCTCGGGATCAGCCCCAGCATTTT.

The gene calls are TRBV13 and TRBJ2-7, with D tentatively TRBD2 (6 bases). Germline values: CDR1 PRHDT, CDR2 FYEKMQ (reference sequence). This CDR3 contains 13 residues. The V end lost 1 base, the J end lost 5 bases, and 9 bases lay between the germline ends. In DNA, the CDR3 is TGTGCCAGCAGCTTAGTTTCGGGGGACGAGCAGTACTTC. Protein product: CASSLVSGDEQYF. The full variable domain, in which reference TRBV13 and TRBJ2-7 provide the parts outside the CDR3, is AAGVIQSPRHLIKEKRETATLKCYPIPRHDTVYWYQQGPGQDPQFLISFYEKMQSDKGSIPDRFSAQQFSDYHSELNMSSLELGDSALYFCASSLVSGDEQYFGPGTRLTVT.

V and J are TRBV9 and TRBJ1-1, with D perhaps TRBD1 (5 bases). CDR1 and CDR2 from the germline V gene are SGDLS and YYNGEE. This CDR3 is built from 15 residues. Trimming cost V 1 base and J 5 bases, with 15 bases left between them. The DNA for the CDR3 is TGTGCCAGCAGCGTAAGTTCGGGGGTAGGTACTGAAGCTTTCTTT. Its protein product is CASSVSSGVGTEAFF.

The V gene is TRBV10-3, the J gene TRBJ1-1; D possibly corresponds to TRBD1 (6 bases). With 4 bases removed from V and 4 bases from J, the gap between germline ends came to 10 bases. The CDR3 consists of 13 residues. Germline CDR1 is ENHRY and CDR2 is SYGVKD. CDR3 bases: TGTGCCATCAGTGGGAGGACAGTCACTGAAGCTTTCTTT. Protein: CAISGRTVTEAFF.

This chain joins TRBV6-1 and TRBJ2-1, with 8 nucleotides matching TRBD2. J was trimmed by 6 bases and V by 2 bases; bases with no gene match: 9. CDR1 is MNHNS, CDR2 SASEGT, per germline. The CDR3 covers 16 residues. The CDR3 is CASSERGAGAFNEQFF. The CDR3 nucleotides read TGTGCCAGCAGTGAACGGGGAGCGGGGGCCTTCAATGAGCAGTTCTTC.

The chain uses TRBV6-5 and TRBJ1-2; D remains ambiguous. The germline CDR1 and CDR2 sequences are MNHEY and SVGAGI. Trimming took off 6 bases at V and 3 bases at J, with 11 bases between the two ends. The CDR3 runs to 13 residues. Written as DNA, the CDR3 is TGTGCCAGCAGGCCTGAGATTGACTATGGCTACACCTTC. Residues: CASRPEIDYGYTF.

This chain uses TRBV11-2 with TRBJ2-3, with 7 bases identical to TRBD2. CDR1 and CDR2 (germline): SGHAT, FQNNGV. The CDR3 consists of 17 residues. Unmatched junction bases numbered 10, after V lost 2 bases and J lost 2 bases. For the CDR3, the DNA is TGTGCCAGCAGCTTAAGGAGGGCTAGCGGATCCACAGATACGCAGTATTTT. It translates to CASSLRRASGSTDTQYF.

The chain joins TRBV19 to TRBJ2-3, with TRBD1 matching over 9 bases. The CDR3 runs to 17 residues. Trimming at V came to 3 bases and at J to 0 bases, leaving 7 bases not matched to a gene. CDR1 and CDR2 (germline): LNHDA, SQIVND (reference sequence). The CDR3 reads CASSIGTGRASTDTQYF. For the CDR3, the DNA is TGTGCCAGTAGTATCGGGACAGGGCGAGCGAGCACAGATACGCAGTATTTT.

The rearrangement links TRBV12-5 to TRBJ2-1; 16 nucleotides agree with TRBD2. Germline assignment: CDR1 LGHNT and CDR2 FRNRAP. This CDR3 region has 18 residues. V gave up 5 bases and J gave up 0 bases; unmatched junction bases: 4. The CDR3, as DNA: TGTGCTAGTGGTCCGGGACTAGCGGGAGGGAACTCCTACAATGAGCAGTTCTTC. This gives the protein CASGPGLAGGNSYNEQFF.

This clone showed up just once. The gene calls are TRBV5-4 and TRBJ2-1; 8 nucleotides align to TRBD1. Per germline, CDR1 SGHNT and CDR2 YYREEE (reference sequence). This CDR3 is built from 14 residues. Losses at the gene ends were 4 bases for V and 7 bases for J; bases not matched to a gene: 7. CDR3 nucleotides: TGTGCCAGCAGCCCTCGGACAGGGCATAATGAGCAGTTCTTC. Protein product: CASSPRTGHNEQFF.

V usage is TRBV19 and J usage is TRBJ2-1; 7 bases align to TRBD2. Germline V gene data show CDR1 as LNHDA and CDR2 as SQIVND (reference sequence). CDR3 length: 15 residues. With 3 bases clipped from V and 4 bases from J, the junction kept 6 bases outside the gene matches. CDR3 DNA sequence: TGTGCCAGTAGTATTGCAAGCGGGACTTACAATGAGCAGTTCTTC. Residues: CASSIASGTYNEQFF.

This rearrangement joins TRBV5-4 to TRBJ2-6; TRBD2 might be the D (5 bases). Germline lookup yields CDR1 SGHNT and CDR2 YYREEE (reference sequence). Trimming cost V 1 base and J 2 bases, with 7 bases left between them. CDR3 length: 15 amino acids. This chain's CDR3 is CASSLPGTGANVLTF. CDR3 DNA: TGTGCCAGCAGCTTGCCGGGAACTGGGGCCAACGTCCTGACTTTC.

The chain has TRBV15 and TRBJ2-7, with D possibly matching TRBD2 (6 bases). This CDR3 has 16 amino acids. CDR1 is LNHNV, CDR2 YYDKDF, per germline (reference sequence). Deletions cut 1 base from V and 7 bases from J, with 20 bases between. CDR3 in amino acids: CATSRAPRWGDGEQYF. DNA of the CDR3: TGTGCCACCAGCAGAGCCCCCCGGTGGGGGGATGGGGAGCAGTACTTC.

Concerning this clone itself: Other DNA sequences of this sample code for an identical CDR3. The chain has TRBV28 and TRBJ2-3, with 8 bases lining up with TRBD2. CDR1 is MDHEN and CDR2 is SYDVKM in the germline V gene. The CDR3 loop spans 15 amino acids. The V gene end was trimmed by 5 bases and the J gene end by 1 base; junction bases not matched to a gene: 5. The CDR3, as DNA: TGTGCCAGCAGTCTATTAGCGGGACGCACAGATACGCAGTATTTT. Its translation is CASSLLAGRTDTQYF.

There are a few counts of this clone. The chain links TRBV19 to TRBJ2-1; no clear D. CDR3 length: 14 amino acids. Trimming removed 2 bases at V and 5 bases at J, with 10 bases between. Germline lookup yields CDR1 LNHDA and CDR2 SQIVND (reference sequence). This chain's CDR3 is CASSIILTHNEQFF. In nucleotides, the CDR3 is TGTGCCAGTAGTATAATACTAACCCACAATGAGCAGTTCTTC.

V gene TRBV10-1 combines with J gene TRBJ2-7; 7 bases agree with TRBD1. Unmatched junction bases numbered 7, after V lost 6 bases and J lost 2 bases. The CDR3 length is 14 residues. CDR1 is WNHNN and CDR2 is SYGVQD in the germline V gene (reference sequence). In DNA, the CDR3 is TGCGCCAGCAGCCGGGACAGTTCAACCTACGAGCAGTACTTC. Translating gives CASSRDSSTYEQYF.

This chain uses TRBV25-1 with TRBJ1-5, with 7 bases fitting TRBD1. This CDR3 is 13 amino acids long. Per germline, CDR1 MGHDK and CDR2 SYGVNS. With 10 bases clipped from V and 7 bases from J, the junction kept 10 bases outside the gene matches. CDR3 residues: CATGQGEGQPQHF. CDR3 coding DNA: TGTGCCACTGGGCAGGGGGAAGGCCAGCCCCAGCATTTT.